The clone carrying this TCR beta chain was detected many times. The CDR3 is 14 residues long. Germline loops: CDR1 DFQATT, CDR2 SNEGSKA (reference sequence). Trimming shortened V by 5 bases and J by 6 bases, and 19 bases separated the two germline ends. The data are from a study of prognosis after radiotherapy for stage I lung cancer. Study-wide context: Deemed medically inoperable were all patients with non-small cell lung cancer. A biologically effective dose of at least 100 Gy came via 3-5 SBRT fractions.

Template was genomic DNA; TCR beta CDR3 amplified in two multiplex PCR rounds. Used in first-round PCR were primers specific to each TRBV and TRBJ gene. TCRdb re-called the multiplex PCR reads through MiXCR, storing one row per CDR3 protein. The table includes under 20,000 distinct CDR3 sequences, about 44% detected once. The chain links TRBV20-1 to TRBJ1-1; D possibly corresponds to TRBD1 (6 bases). The sample was PBMCs, taken before or after stereotactic body radiation therapy (not recorded which). This clonotype originated in a donor aged 50 or older with non-small cell lung cancer. The CDR3 spells CSASPGTRGSEAFF. The CDR3 DNA is TGCAGTGCTTCCCCCGGGACAAGGGGATCTGAAGCTTTCTTT.